This T cell receptor (beta chain) comes out of a study of beta chain features in type 1 diabetes. In the case of this clone: As yet, its antigen is unknown. At one end, the junction sequence differs from germline, possibly due to a read error.

General study results and limits: There was a moderate but significant shortening of TCRB CDR3s in all four CD4+ subsets of Type 1 diabetes patients.

Every isolated RNA sample was fully reverse transcribed, so sequencing captured expressed TCRB transcripts. Data came from immunoSEQ multiplex PCR; TCRdb stores just in-frame clones and leaves some out. The top ten clones hold about 0.11% of a sample with around 690,000 clones, over 10% of them seen once. A single heparinised draw of approximately 0.11 L on average was taken per donor. The CDR3 extends over 15 amino acids. Germline loops: CDR1 SEHNR, CDR2 FQNEAQ (reference sequence). The chain is built from TRBV7-9 and TRBJ1-1; 9 nucleotides align to TRBD1. Sequenced sample: naive CD4+ T cells from blood. This TCR was recovered from a man aged 25 to 40 with type 1 diabetes. CDR3 nucleotides: TGTGCCAGCAGTTTAGGCGACAGGGGGACGACTGAAGCTTTCTTT. Its translation is CASSLGDRGTTEAFF.